This T cell receptor beta chain was identified during a study of cytomegalovirus exposure and HLA in healthy donors. For the study at large: HLA-typed donors contributed around 85 million unique TCRs, which were held in an early data release. Study-wide results and limits: Later analysis associated a missense DCLRE1C variant with TCR beta V- and J-gene trimming.

Healthy bone marrow donors made up the donor group. CDR1 and CDR2 from the germline V gene are MGHRA and YSYEKL. V gave up 3 bases and J gave up 6 bases, with 17 bases separating them. The CDR3 has 15 residues. About this clone itself: What it binds is unknown.

In the PCR, 60 Vbeta and 13 Jbeta primers were used. Measured with immunoSEQ multiplex PCR; TCRdb has only the in-frame clones, and not every one. This sample's table has around 65,000 clones. The chain employs TRBV4-1 and TRBJ1-1; D uncertain. The sequencing input was PBMCs. The sequence was obtained from a boy aged 5-17 years in good health and CMV-seronegative. The CDR3 bases are TGCGCCAGCAGCCATGCCCGACCCAGCCGGGCTGAAGCTTTCTTT. It yields the protein CASSHARPSRAEAFF.